This T cell receptor (beta chain) was observed in a study of T-cell reconstitution after alpha-beta-depleted transplantation in children. To note about this clonotype: Its antigen is currently unknown.

Notes on the study in general: Newly produced T cells mostly provided counts and TCRbeta diversity after one year, as hyperexpanded clones declined.

Unique molecular identifiers were incorporated during preparation of the TCRbeta library. TCRdb called the PCR reads again in MiXCR, with one record for every CDR3 protein. The sample lists about 1,000,000 distinct CDR3 sequences; 25% to 30% were seen once. The CDR3 has 14 residues. Germline V gene lookup returns CDR1 MNHEY and CDR2 SMNVEV (reference sequence). V was pared by 5 bases and J by 10 bases, with 18 bases between. Material: PBMCs, mostly from graft donor cells, obtained 360 days after TCRalphabeta/CD19-depleted stem cell transplant. This receptor was taken from a boy younger than two who had a stem cell transplant for SCID, so the T cells may come from the graft donor. This chain connects TRBV27 to TRBJ2-1; a possible D gene is TRBD2 (7 bases). The CDR3 bases are TGTGCCAGCAGTGGGGGGGGGGCGTTCCTGGAGCAGTTCTTC. Its translation: CASSGGGAFLEQFF.